One sample yielded the 28 T cell receptor beta chains listed below, sequenced in a study of blood T cell repertoires in COVID-19. Profiled with immunoSEQ multiplex PCR; TCRdb holds only in-frame clones, not every one. The data hold 100,000 to 150,000 clones, with 70% to 90% observed a single time. The sample comprised peripheral blood. These receptors came from a woman in her forties or fifties with acute or convalescent COVID-19.

This rearrangement joins TRBV9 to TRBJ1-4; the D is unclear. Germline assignment: CDR1 SGDLS and CDR2 YYNGEE. Between the trimmed V and J ends, which lost 1 base and 4 bases, there was a span of 11 bases. The CDR3 runs to 15 residues. The CDR3 protein is CASSVSRGYNEKLFF. The CDR3 DNA sequence: TGTGCCAGCAGCGTAAGCCGGGGATATAATGAAAAACTGTTTTTT.

This clone was seen just once. V gene TRBV5-5 combines with J gene TRBJ1-2; D not certain. Germline V CDR1 and CDR2: SGHKS, YYEKEE (reference sequence). This CDR3 has 13 amino acids. V gave up 4 bases and J gave up 0 bases, with 7 bases separating them. The CDR3 sequence is CASSAQANYGYTF. The CDR3, as DNA: TGTGCCAGCAGCGCTCAGGCTAACTATGGCTACACCTTC.

This clone was observed once. The genes are TRBV29-1 and TRBJ1-3; D is possibly TRBD1 (6 bases). Germline assignment: CDR1 SQVTM and CDR2 ANQGSEA. The CDR3 sequence is 16 residues long. The V gene lost 6 bases and the J gene lost 3 bases, with 21 bases spanning the gap. The CDR3 region has the DNA TGCAGCGTCGCCAAGGGGGACGTGGGTGTTGGAAACACCATATATTTT. Translating gives CSVAKGDVGVGNTIYF.

The gene calls are TRBV28 and TRBJ2-7, with 7 bases identical to TRBD1. Germline CDR1 MDHEN, CDR2 SYDVKM. Trimming took 6 bases from V and 2 from J; bases not matched to a gene: 4. CDR3 length: 13 residues. The CDR3, as DNA: TGTGCCAGCAGGATGACAGGGCCCTACGAGCAGTACTTC. This translates into CASRMTGPYEQYF.

The rearrangement links TRBV19 to TRBJ1-2; D not resolved. Germline V lookup: CDR1 LNHDA, CDR2 SQIVND (reference sequence). V lost 5 bases, J lost 4 bases, and 11 bases lay in between. CDR3 length: 13 residues. CDR3 amino acids: CASSSYKVYGYTF. CDR3 DNA: TGTGCCAGTAGTTCATACAAAGTCTATGGCTACACCTTC. The full variable domain, rest sourced from reference TRBV19 and TRBJ1-2, is DGGITQSPKYLFRKEGQNVTLSCEQNLNHDAMYWYRQDPGQGLRLIYYSQIVNDFQKGDIAEGYSVSREKKESFPLTVTSAQKNPTAFYLCASSSYKVYGYTFGSGTRLTVV.

This rearrangement joins TRBV6-5 to TRBJ1-1; weak D call: TRBD1 (5 bases). The CDR3 spans 13 residues. Germline values: CDR1 MNHEY, CDR2 SVGAGI. Trimming stripped 2 bases from V and 1 base from J, with 5 bases between. The CDR3 DNA reads TGTGCCAGCAGTTACGACAGGAACACTGAAGCTTTCTTT. Amino acid sequence: CASSYDRNTEAFF.

The chain joins TRBV7-9 to TRBJ2-7; the D gene is possibly TRBD2 (5 bases). V was pared by 5 bases and J by 6 bases, with 11 bases between. Germline CDR1 SEHNR, CDR2 FQNEAQ (reference sequence). There are 12 residues in the CDR3. The CDR3 DNA reads as TGTGCCAGCAGCCTGGACTCTCCCGAGCAGTACTTC. Residues: CASSLDSPEQYF.

This clone was counted only a few times. This chain joins TRBV7-8 and TRBJ1-1; TRBD1 might be the D (5 bases). CDR3 length equals 14 residues. Germline V gene lookup returns CDR1 SGHVS and CDR2 FQNEAQ. Trimming took 5 bases from V and 0 from J, leaving 10 bases between them. The CDR3 DNA is TGTGCCAGCAGCCTCGGGGGATTGAACACTGAAGCTTTCTTT. It specifies CASSLGGLNTEAFF.

V is TRBV11-2 and J is TRBJ2-5; no reliable D call. CDR3 size: 11 residues. Germline lookup yields CDR1 SGHAT and CDR2 FQNNGV. With 3 bases removed from V and 5 bases from J, the gap between germline ends came to 4 bases. The CDR3, as DNA: TGTGCCAGCAGCTTTCGGGAGACCCAGTACTTC. Translation gives CASSFRETQYF.

V usage is TRBV28 and J usage is TRBJ2-5; 8 bases align to TRBD1. This CDR3 spans 15 amino acids. V lost 3 bases and J lost 0; bases outside the gene matches: 3. CDR1 and CDR2 (germline): MDHEN, SYDVKM. CDR3 loop: CASSLGTGNQETQYF. Here the CDR3 DNA reads TGTGCCAGCAGTTTGGGGACAGGAAACCAAGAGACCCAGTACTTC.

This clone showed up just once. V and J are TRBV6-5 and TRBJ1-1; D is perhaps TRBD1 (5 bases). This CDR3 has 14 residues. Deletions cut 5 bases from V and 2 bases from J, with 12 bases between. The V gene's germline CDR1 is MNHEY and CDR2 SVGAGI. CDR3 residues: CASSTGGANTEAFF. The CDR3 bases are TGTGCCAGCAGTACGGGAGGGGCCAACACTGAAGCTTTCTTT.

This clone was counted a few times. This chain joins TRBV5-1 and TRBJ2-3; maybe TRBD2 (7 bases). The V end lost 0 bases, the J end lost 8 bases, and 10 bases lay between the germline ends. This CDR3 comprises 13 residues. Per germline, CDR1 SGHRS and CDR2 YFSETQ. CDR3 residues: CASSLEGGGTQYF. As DNA, the CDR3 is TGCGCCAGCAGCTTGGAGGGAGGGGGTACGCAGTATTTT.

This clone was recorded a few times. The rearrangement uses TRBV24-1 and TRBJ2-2; 7 bases line up with TRBD1. Germline-derived CDR1 and CDR2 are KGHDR and SFDVKD. CDR3 length equals 17 residues. J lost 2 bases, V lost 1 base, and 6 bases had no gene match. CDR3 sequence (DNA): TGTGCCACCAGTGATTTAGGCAGGGGGTCAAACACCGGGGAGCTGTTTTTT. It codes for CATSDLGRGSNTGELFF.

The rearrangement uses TRBV5-1 and TRBJ1-2; possibly TRBD1 for D (6 bases). CDR1 is SGHRS and CDR2 is YFSETQ in the germline V gene. Trimming removed 4 bases from V and 10 bases from J, with 17 bases in between. The CDR3 totals 13 residues. CDR3 nucleotide sequence: TGCGCCAGCAGCCCCGGGACACACCTTGACTACACCTTC. This gives the protein CASSPGTHLDYTF.

This chain connects TRBV6-5 to TRBJ1-2; D call uncertain. CDR3 length equals 11 residues. V was shortened by 4 bases and J by 6 bases, with 6 bases between the two germline ends. Germline CDR1 reads MNHEY; CDR2 reads SVGAGI. The CDR3 DNA reads as TGTGCCAGCAGTTCTCTCCATGGCTACACCTTC. This gives the protein CASSSLHGYTF.

The chain links TRBV30 to TRBJ1-3; D gene ambiguous. Germline CDR1 and CDR2: GTSNPN and SVGIG (reference sequence). Trimming cost V 0 bases and J 1 base, with 7 bases left between them. The CDR3 spans 14 residues. Here the CDR3 reads CAWSVQLSGNTIYF. The CDR3 DNA sequence: TGTGCCTGGAGTGTACAGCTGTCTGGAAACACCATATATTTT.

This clone was observed a few times. The genes are TRBV5-1 and TRBJ2-2; 12 nucleotides agree with TRBD1. V was pared by 3 bases and J by 7 bases, with 7 bases of the junction left unmatched. Germline V gene lookup returns CDR1 SGHRS and CDR2 YFSETQ. The CDR3 extends over 16 amino acids. CDR3 DNA: TGCGCCAGCAGCTCAACCGGGACAGGGGGCATCGGGGAGCTGTTTTTT. It yields the protein CASSSTGTGGIGELFF.

The count of this clone is one. The chain carries TRBV7-9 and TRBJ2-3; D ambiguous. The length of the CDR3 is 11 residues. Trimming removed 5 bases at V and 6 bases at J, with 6 bases between. CDR1 is SEHNR and CDR2 is FQNEAQ in the germline V gene (reference sequence). The CDR3 coding sequence is TGTGCCAGCAGCGAGAGGGATACGCAGTATTTT. Its protein is CASSERDTQYF. Supplemented by reference TRBV7-9 and TRBJ2-3, the full variable domain reads DTGVSQNPRHKITKRGQNVTFRCDPISEHNRLYWYRQTLGQGPEFLTYFQNEAQLEKSRLLSDRFSAERPKGSFSTLEIQRTEQGDSAMYLCASSERDTQYFGPGTRLTVL.

The chain combines TRBV4-1 with TRBJ2-7; D may be TRBD1 (6 bases). The CDR3 contains 15 residues. Germline CDR1 and CDR2: MGHRA and YSYEKL. V was shortened by 2 bases and J by 1 base, with 12 bases between the two germline ends. CDR3 sequence: CASSQTPQGSYEQYF. The CDR3 DNA reads TGCGCCAGCAGCCAAACCCCCCAGGGGTCCTACGAGCAGTACTTC.

This chain joins TRBV2 and TRBJ2-1; no clear D gene. The CDR3 covers 12 residues. Germline V gene data show CDR1 as SNHLY and CDR2 as FYNNEI. V was cut by 4 bases and J by 8 bases, with 9 bases left in between. The CDR3 here is CASSVTSYEQFF. CDR3 bases: TGTGCCAGCAGTGTGACTTCCTATGAGCAGTTCTTC.

The CDR3 loop is CASAPVGAEKLFF. For the CDR3, the DNA is TGTGCCAGCGCTCCTGTGGGGGCTGAAAAACTGTTTTTT. The V gene is TRBV6-5, the J gene TRBJ1-4; D might be TRBD1 (6 bases). The CDR3 covers 13 residues. Per the germline V gene, CDR1 is MNHEY and CDR2 is SVGAGI. V was clipped by 8 bases and J by 7 bases, with 14 bases between them.

V gene TRBV12-3 or TRBV12-4 combines with J gene TRBJ1-5; 12 bases agree with TRBD1. Trimming cost V 8 bases and J 7 bases; bases outside gene matches: 3. The CDR3 spans 13 residues. The CDR3 coding sequence is TGTGCCAGCCGCGGGACAGGGGGCCAGCCCCAGCATTTT. It yields the protein CASRGTGGQPQHF.

The chain joins TRBV7-9 to TRBJ1-5; 8 nucleotides agree with TRBD1. CDR3 length: 16 amino acids. The V gene end was trimmed by 5 bases and the J gene end by 1 base; junction bases not matched to a gene: 7. Germline CDR1 and CDR2: SEHNR and FQNEAQ (reference sequence). CDR3 loop: CASSIDQGASNQPQHF. In DNA, the CDR3 is TGTGCCAGCAGCATCGACCAGGGGGCCAGCAATCAGCCCCAGCATTTT.

This chain links TRBV2 with TRBJ2-5; maybe TRBD1 (6 bases). CDR1 SNHLY and CDR2 FYNNEI come from the germline V gene. The CDR3 is 12 residues long. V gave up 7 bases and J gave up 2 bases, with 8 bases separating them. The DNA for the CDR3 is TGTGCCAGCAACAGGGATCAAGAGACCCAGTACTTC. Encoded protein: CASNRDQETQYF.

The chain couples TRBV5-8 to TRBJ2-1, with D possibly TRBD2 on 6 matching bases. Germline lookup yields CDR1 SGHTS and CDR2 YDEGEE. V lost 2 bases, J lost 10 bases, and 16 bases lay in between. The CDR3 has 14 amino acids. DNA of the CDR3: TGTGCCAGCAGCTTTGACGGGAGAAGTTACGAGCAGTTCTTC. This translates into CASSFDGRSYEQFF.

The chain carries TRBV2 and TRBJ1-5, with TRBD1 as a possible D gene (6 bases). CDR1 is SNHLY and CDR2 is FYNNEI in the germline V gene. Trimming cost V 7 bases and J 4 bases, with 11 bases left between them. The CDR3 contains 13 residues. CDR3 sequence (DNA): TGTGCCAGCAAGGCAGGGGCTAATCAGCCCCAGCATTTT. Translating gives CASKAGANQPQHF.

The V call is TRBV5-4, the J call TRBJ2-1; 7 bases align to TRBD2. This CDR3 has 12 amino acids. From germline, CDR1 is SGHNT and CDR2 YYREEE (reference sequence). J was trimmed by 9 bases and V by 3 bases; bases with no gene match: 3. The CDR3 nucleotides are TGTGCCAGCAGCTCAGAGCGGGGTGAGCAGTTCTTC. Translating it yields CASSSERGEQFF.

This sequence joins TRBV5-6 and TRBJ1-5; 8 nucleotides align to TRBD1. CDR1 is SGHDT, CDR2 YYEEEE, per germline. CDR3 size: 16 residues. V lost 1 base to trimming and J lost 6 bases; unmatched junction nucleotides: 9. The CDR3 reads CASSLRRARGRQPQHF. The CDR3 nucleotides read TGTGCCAGCAGCTTGAGGAGGGCCAGGGGGCGTCAGCCCCAGCATTTT.